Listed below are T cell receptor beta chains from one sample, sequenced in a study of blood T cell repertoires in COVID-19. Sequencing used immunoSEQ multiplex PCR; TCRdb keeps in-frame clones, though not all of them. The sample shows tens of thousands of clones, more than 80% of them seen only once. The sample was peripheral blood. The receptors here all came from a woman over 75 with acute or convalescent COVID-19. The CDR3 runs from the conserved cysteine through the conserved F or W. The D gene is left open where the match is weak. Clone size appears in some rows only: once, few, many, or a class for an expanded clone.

CDR3nt: TGTGCCAGCAGCCCACGGGGTGACCCCTCCTACAATGAGCAGTTCTTC; CDR3aa: CASSPRGDPSYNEQFF; abundance: .; j_gene: TRBJ2-1; v_gene: TRBV9; d_gene: .
CDR3nt: TGTGCCAGTAGTATTGGGACAGGGGCAAGCGAGCAGTACTTC; CDR3aa: CASSIGTGASEQYF; abundance: .; j_gene: TRBJ2-7; v_gene: TRBV19; d_gene: TRBD1
CDR3nt: TGTGCCAGCAGCTTAGGGCCGAACTACGAGCAGTACTTC; CDR3aa: CASSLGPNYEQYF; abundance: few; j_gene: TRBJ2-7; v_gene: TRBV7-3; d_gene: .
CDR3nt: TGTGCCAGCAGCAAAACCGGGACCCGGGGAGGCGCTTTCTTT; CDR3aa: CASSKTGTRGGAFF; abundance: .; j_gene: TRBJ1-1; v_gene: TRBV13; d_gene: .
CDR3nt: TGTGCCAGCAGCCTTGGGGGCGCAGGCACTGAAGCTTTCTTT; CDR3aa: CASSLGGAGTEAFF; abundance: .; j_gene: TRBJ1-1; v_gene: TRBV28; d_gene: .
CDR3nt: TGTGCCAGCAGCGTACCGACAGGGACCCATGGCTACACCTTC; CDR3aa: CASSVPTGTHGYTF; abundance: .; j_gene: TRBJ1-2; v_gene: TRBV2; d_gene: TRBD1
CDR3nt: TGTGCCAGCAGTGCGGCGACAAACAGGGGTTTGACCGTCTACGAGCAGTACTTC; CDR3aa: CASSAATNRGLTVYEQYF; abundance: .; j_gene: TRBJ2-7; v_gene: TRBV27; d_gene: TRBD1
CDR3nt: TGTGCCAGCAGTTACTCCAGGGTCCCAAGGGGTGGCTACACCTTC; CDR3aa: CASSYSRVPRGGYTF; abundance: .; j_gene: TRBJ1-2; v_gene: TRBV6-2/TRBV6-3; d_gene: .
CDR3nt: TGTGCCAGTAGTATATTATCCCGGGGACAGGGTCGGAATGAGCAGTTCTTC; CDR3aa: CASSILSRGQGRNEQFF; abundance: .; j_gene: TRBJ2-1; v_gene: TRBV19; d_gene: TRBD1
CDR3nt: TGTGCCAGCAGTTTCGGTCACCCAGATACGCAGTATTTT; CDR3aa: CASSFGHPDTQYF; abundance: .; j_gene: TRBJ2-3; v_gene: TRBV28; d_gene: .
CDR3nt: TGTGCCAGCAGTGACCCACGGACAGGGAGCTCCTACGAGCAGTACTTC; CDR3aa: CASSDPRTGSSYEQYF; abundance: .; j_gene: TRBJ2-7; v_gene: TRBV6-1; d_gene: TRBD1
CDR3nt: TGTGCCAGCAGCCAAGGCCGAAGGCAGGGGCAAGAGACCCAGTACTTC; CDR3aa: CASSQGRRQGQETQYF; abundance: .; j_gene: TRBJ2-5; v_gene: TRBV4-2; d_gene: .
CDR3nt: TGTGCCAGCAGTAGCGGGTTCCGTAATTCACCCCTCCACTTT; CDR3aa: CASSSGFRNSPLHF; abundance: .; j_gene: TRBJ1-6; v_gene: TRBV6-4; d_gene: .
CDR3nt: TGTGCCAGCAGCCCTAGGGGACAGGGAATCTGGGGGAGCAATCAGCCCCAGCATTTT; CDR3aa: CASSPRGQGIWGSNQPQHF; abundance: .; j_gene: TRBJ1-5; v_gene: TRBV27; d_gene: TRBD1
CDR3nt: TGTGCCAGTAGGCGACAGGGGGCCGCAACTAATGAAAAACTGTTTTTT; CDR3aa: CASRRQGAATNEKLFF; abundance: once; j_gene: TRBJ1-4; v_gene: TRBV19; d_gene: TRBD1
CDR3nt: TGTGCCAGCAGCTGGACAGGGGCCATCACCACCCAGAACAATGAGCAGTTCTTC; CDR3aa: CASSWTGAITTQNNEQFF; abundance: .; j_gene: TRBJ2-1; v_gene: TRBV5-4; d_gene: TRBD1
CDR3nt: TGTGCCAGCAGCTTAGTTCGGGGGGCTAGCGGGGGCGTGGAGCAGTACTTC; CDR3aa: CASSLVRGASGGVEQYF; abundance: .; j_gene: TRBJ2-7; v_gene: TRBV7-2; d_gene: TRBD2